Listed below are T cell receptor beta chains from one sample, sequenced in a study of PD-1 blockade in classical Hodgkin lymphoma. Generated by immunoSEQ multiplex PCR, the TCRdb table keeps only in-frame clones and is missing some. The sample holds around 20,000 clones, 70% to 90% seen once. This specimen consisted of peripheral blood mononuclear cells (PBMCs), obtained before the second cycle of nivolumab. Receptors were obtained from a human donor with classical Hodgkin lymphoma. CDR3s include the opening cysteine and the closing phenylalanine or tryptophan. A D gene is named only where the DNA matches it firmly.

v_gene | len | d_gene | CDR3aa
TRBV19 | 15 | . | CASSIAHTVNTEAFF
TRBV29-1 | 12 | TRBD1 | CSVWAGGQPQHF
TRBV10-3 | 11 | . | CADGPYNEQFF
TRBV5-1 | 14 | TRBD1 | CASRDPGGDQPQHF
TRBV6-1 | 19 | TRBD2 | CASSEGTSGGARSIDTQYF
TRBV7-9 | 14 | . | CASSSQAANYGYTF
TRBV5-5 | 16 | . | CASARESTANTGELFF
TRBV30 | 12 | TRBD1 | CALGQGWAEAFF
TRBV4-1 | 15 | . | CASSPILATTDTQYF
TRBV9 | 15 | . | CASSVRGAEGNEQFF
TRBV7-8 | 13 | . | CASSAIRETEAFF